This record covers a single T cell receptor (beta chain). What it binds is not known. This sample stems from a study of human T cells and chemical hapten exposure. Overall study results and limits: With regard to DPC sensitization, TCRs above 1 in 1000 frequency did not change.

TCRdb itself ran the RACE reads through MiXCR, one entry per CDR3 protein. The table shows approximately 77,000 distinct CDR3 sequences, with 11% to 15% occurring only once. Trimming took 3 bases from V and 0 from J; bases not matched to a gene: 5. The germline gives CDR1 SEHNR, CDR2 FQNEAQ (reference sequence). CDR3 length equals 15 residues. Time point in this sample: pre-sensitization, week 0. Treatment here: therapeutic diphenylcyclopropenone sensitization with weekly scalp DPC. Specimen: whole blood, collected in connection with sensitization to the hapten diphenylcyclopropenone (DPC). The J gene is TRBJ2-7, the V gene TRBV7-9; 7 nucleotides agree with TRBD1. This TCR derives from a woman aged 50 to 60 with alopecia areata. Some clones in this sample may be carry-over from other donors' samples. The CDR3 is CASSLTGRSSYEQYF. The CDR3 DNA reads TGTGCCAGCAGCTTGACAGGGCGGAGCTCCTACGAGCAGTACTTC.